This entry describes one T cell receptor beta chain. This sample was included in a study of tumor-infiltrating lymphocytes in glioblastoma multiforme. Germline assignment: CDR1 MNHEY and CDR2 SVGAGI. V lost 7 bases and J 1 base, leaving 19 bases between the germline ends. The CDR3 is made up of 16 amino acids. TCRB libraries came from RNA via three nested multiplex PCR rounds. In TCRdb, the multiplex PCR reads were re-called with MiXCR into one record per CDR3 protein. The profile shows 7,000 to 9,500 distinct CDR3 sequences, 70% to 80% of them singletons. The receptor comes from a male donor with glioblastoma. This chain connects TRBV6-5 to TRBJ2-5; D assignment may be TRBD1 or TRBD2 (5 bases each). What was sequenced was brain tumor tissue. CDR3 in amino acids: CASTMSAGRAQETQYF. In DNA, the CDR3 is TGTGCCAGCACCATGTCCGCGGGCAGGGCCCAAGAGACCCAGTACTTC.